Following are 25 T cell receptor beta chains from one sample sequenced in a study of blood T cell repertoires in COVID-19. This table comes from immunoSEQ multiplex PCR, and its TCRdb copy is limited to in-frame clones, with some not included. The repertoire has around 6,200 clones, about 90% of them found once; the top ten carry around half. The sequenced material came from peripheral blood. The receptors were sampled from a human donor in a cohort sampled during active COVID-19.

The V call is TRBV11-3, the J call TRBJ2-1, with 9 positions matching TRBD1. The junction had 7 bases not matched to a gene; V was cut back by 5 bases and J by 8 bases. CDR3 length: 14 residues. Germline V lookup: CDR1 SGHNT, CDR2 YENEEA. The CDR3 here is CASSPRTGVDEQFF. DNA for the CDR3: TGTGCCAGCAGCCCTAGGACAGGGGTCGATGAGCAGTTCTTC.

DNA for the CDR3: TGTGCCAGCAGCCCTAGGAGCGGAGCGAACACCGGGGAGCTGTTTTTT. Its protein is CASSPRSGANTGELFF. The chain joins TRBV11-3 to TRBJ2-2; a weak D match, TRBD2 (5 bases). The CDR3 contains 16 residues. V shed 5 bases and J shed 0 bases, with 13 bases lying between them. The germline CDR1 and CDR2 sequences are SGHNT and YENEEA.

This rearrangement joins TRBV28 to TRBJ2-7; 7 nucleotides line up with TRBD1. The germline CDR1 and CDR2 sequences are MDHEN and SYDVKM. With V trimmed by 7 bases and J by 4 bases, 13 bases remained unmatched. The CDR3 runs to 15 residues. The CDR3 DNA sequence: TGTGCCAGCAAAACCGGGACAGACGAGTCTTACGAGCAGTACTTC. Encoded protein: CASKTGTDESYEQYF. Based on the CDR3 plus reference TRBV28 and TRBJ2-7, the full variable domain is DVKVTQSSRYLVKRTGEKVFLECVQDMDHENMFWYRQDPGLGLRLIYFSYDVKMKEKGDIPEGYSVSREKKERFSLILESASTNQTSMYLCASKTGTDESYEQYFGPGTRLTVT.

The gene calls are TRBV6-2 or TRBV6-3 and TRBJ2-7; D might be TRBD1 (5 bases). Between the trimmed V and J ends, which lost 5 bases and 5 bases, there was a span of 13 bases. This CDR3 contains 13 residues. The germline CDR1 and CDR2 sequences are MNHEY and SVGEGT. CDR3 sequence: CASSRGRVDEQYF. The DNA of the CDR3 is TGTGCCAGCAGTCGCGGCAGGGTAGACGAGCAGTACTTC.

The V call is TRBV28, the J call TRBJ2-5; tentatively, D is TRBD1 (6 bases). V was pared by 4 bases and J by 5 bases, with 14 bases between. The germline V gene encodes CDR1 MDHEN and CDR2 SYDVKM. CDR3 size: 14 residues. The CDR3, as DNA: TGTGCCAGCAGTTCCTTGCACAGGGAGGAGACCCAGTACTTC. It encodes CASSSLHREETQYF.

The chain recombines TRBV5-1 with TRBJ2-1; possibly TRBD2 for D (7 bases). The CDR3 is 17 amino acids. V was shortened by 6 bases and J by 0 bases, with 19 bases between the two germline ends. Germline lookup yields CDR1 SGHRS and CDR2 YFSETQ. CDR3 nucleotides: TGCGCCAGCACCCTTCTTGGGGGGGCCAGCTCCTACAATGAGCAGTTCTTC. This codes for CASTLLGGASSYNEQFF.

This chain uses TRBV5-1 with TRBJ2-1; 7 bases fit TRBD2. The germline CDR1 and CDR2 sequences are SGHRS and YFSETQ. The CDR3 runs to 15 residues. Losses at the gene ends were 1 base for V and 2 bases for J; bases not matched to a gene: 3. The CDR3 region has the DNA TGCGCCAGCAGCTTGCCAGCGGGGACCTACAATGAGCAGTTCTTC. Its translation is CASSLPAGTYNEQFF.

The chain has TRBV6-5 and TRBJ2-2; TRBD2 agrees at 7 bases. CDR1 and CDR2 from the germline V gene are MNHEY and SVGAGI. This CDR3 comprises 13 residues. Losses at the gene ends were 6 bases for V and 7 bases for J; bases not matched to a gene: 5. The CDR3 region has the DNA TGTGCCAGCAGGGGTAGCGGGTACGGGGAGCTGTTTTTT. Its translation: CASRGSGYGELFF.

V gene TRBV4-3 combines with J gene TRBJ2-1; maybe TRBD1 (5 bases). This CDR3 contains 16 residues. Trimming shortened V by 0 bases and J by 8 bases, and 17 bases separated the two germline ends. The germline V gene encodes CDR1 LGHNA and CDR2 YSLEER. The CDR3 region is CASSQDLDTTTDEQFF. The CDR3 DNA is TGCGCCAGCAGCCAAGATTTGGACACCACGACGGATGAGCAGTTCTTC.

The chain links TRBV28 to TRBJ2-7, with D possibly being TRBD2 (5 bases). This CDR3 region has 14 residues. The germline V gene has CDR1 MDHEN and CDR2 SYDVKM. V gave up 7 bases and J gave up 1 base, with 14 bases separating them. The CDR3 region has the DNA TGTGCCAGCAATGAGGCAGGCGGGTCCTACGAGCAGTACTTC. Its translation is CASNEAGGSYEQYF.

This clone was recorded once. The chain has TRBV28 and TRBJ2-1; D not resolved. The CDR3 is 16 amino acids. The germline V gene encodes CDR1 MDHEN and CDR2 SYDVKM. V lost 6 bases and J 0 bases, leaving 15 bases between the germline ends. The CDR3 region has the DNA TGTGCCAGCAGCTCCCCCCGGTCCGCCTCCTACAATGAGCAGTTCTTC. It translates to CASSSPRSASYNEQFF.

The DNA of the CDR3 is TGTGCCAGCAGCGCCGGGACTAGCCCCTCTAATGAGCAGTTCTTC. This encodes CASSAGTSPSNEQFF. The chain combines TRBV9 with TRBJ2-1; 9 bases map to TRBD2. This CDR3 is built from 15 residues. Germline values: CDR1 SGDLS, CDR2 YYNGEE. Trimming took 3 bases from V and 7 from J; bases not matched to a gene: 8.

Within the sample, this clone is large. The chain couples TRBV28 to TRBJ1-1; 10 nucleotides agree with TRBD1. V trimming: 6 bases; J trimming: 4 bases; junction bases outside the gene matches: 5. The CDR3 extends over 14 amino acids. Germline V CDR1 and CDR2: MDHEN, SYDVKM. CDR3 residues: CASRPGQGGTEAFF. The CDR3, as DNA: TGTGCCAGCAGACCAGGACAGGGGGGCACTGAAGCTTTCTTT.

This clone was seen once. CDR3 protein: CASSSGQGAVTDTQYF. In nucleotides, the CDR3 is TGTGCCAGCAGTTCCGGACAGGGGGCCGTCACAGATACGCAGTATTTT. The chain is built from TRBV6-2 or TRBV6-3 and TRBJ2-3; 11 bases agree with TRBD1. The junction had 5 bases not matched to a gene; V was cut back by 4 bases and J by 2 bases. This CDR3 has 16 residues. CDR1 is MNHEY and CDR2 is SVGEGT in the germline V gene.

The V gene is TRBV6-6, the J gene TRBJ2-1; TRBD2 is a possible D gene (5 bases). V was shortened by 6 bases and J by 10 bases, with 16 bases between the two germline ends. Germline loops: CDR1 MNHNY, CDR2 SVGAGI (reference sequence). The CDR3 has 13 amino acids. CDR3 region: CASSPLSAGEQFF. The CDR3 nucleotides are TGTGCCAGCAGCCCGCTTAGCGCTGGAGAGCAGTTCTTC.

The chain couples TRBV2 to TRBJ2-2; 7 nucleotides line up with TRBD2. The CDR3 runs to 13 residues. The ends lost 7 bases at V and 7 bases at J; junction bases unmatched: 6. Germline assignment: CDR1 SNHLY and CDR2 FYNNEI. The CDR3 sequence is CASIDREDGELFF. The CDR3 DNA sequence: TGTGCCAGCATCGACCGGGAGGACGGGGAGCTGTTTTTT.

The chain uses TRBV28 and TRBJ2-2; TRBD2 aligns across 9 bases. The CDR3 sequence is 17 residues long. Germline V lookup: CDR1 MDHEN, CDR2 SYDVKM. After removal of 3 bases from V and 2 bases from J, the junction contained 7 bases not matched to a gene. CDR3: CASSLRLAGYNTGELFF. The DNA of the CDR3 is TGTGCCAGCAGTTTGAGGCTAGCGGGATATAACACCGGGGAGCTGTTTTTT.

The chain couples TRBV5-1 to TRBJ1-2; D not certain. CDR1 SGHRS and CDR2 YFSETQ come from the germline V gene. CDR3 length: 14 residues. Between the trimmed V and J ends, which lost 3 bases and 3 bases, there was a span of 12 bases. The CDR3: CASSSGLSDYGYTF. DNA of the CDR3: TGCGCCAGCAGCTCCGGACTGTCTGACTATGGCTACACCTTC.

This sequence joins TRBV4-1 and TRBJ2-1, with 12 positions matching TRBD2. The CDR3 loop spans 19 amino acids. The J segment lost 6 bases and the V segment lost 1 base, leaving 13 bases of the junction unmatched. Germline V gives CDR1 MGHRA, CDR2 YSYEKL. The CDR3, as DNA: TGCGCCAGCAGCCAAGTCCTAGCGGGAGGGACAAAGAAGATCAATGAGCAGTTCTTC. Translated: CASSQVLAGGTKKINEQFF.

The gene calls are TRBV7-2 and TRBJ2-1; TRBD2 aligns across 8 bases. The V and J ends lost 4 bases and 3 bases, in that order; junction bases with no gene match: 8. The CDR3 runs 16 residues. Germline V gene lookup returns CDR1 SGHTA and CDR2 FQGNSA. CDR3 protein: CASSSSAGAVYNEQFF. The DNA of the CDR3 is TGTGCCAGCAGCTCGTCAGCGGGAGCGGTCTACAATGAGCAGTTCTTC.

This rearrangement joins TRBV7-2 to TRBJ2-7; TRBD2 agrees at 12 bases. The CDR3 totals 16 residues. The V segment lost 1 base and the J segment 7 bases; nucleotides outside the gene matches: 8. CDR1 is SGHTA, CDR2 FQGNSA, per germline. The CDR3 DNA is TGTGCCAGCAGCTTAGGACTAGCGGGAGAGTCGGGGGAGCAGTACTTC. Amino acids: CASSLGLAGESGEQYF.

Sample share makes this clone large. The CDR3, as DNA: TGCGCCAGCAGCCAAGGGACAAACATCGTTTCCATGAACACTGAAGCTTTCTTT. It specifies CASSQGTNIVSMNTEAFF. The genes are TRBV4-3 and TRBJ1-1; tentative D call: TRBD1 (5 bases). In germline, CDR1 is LGHNA, CDR2 YSLEER. With 1 base removed from V and 0 bases from J, the gap between germline ends came to 18 bases. CDR3 length equals 18 residues.

The chain joins TRBV5-6 to TRBJ2-7, with D perhaps TRBD2 (5 bases). This CDR3 spans 14 amino acids. Germline CDR1 SGHDT, CDR2 YYEEEE. The V gene lost 2 bases and the J gene lost 2 bases, with 11 bases spanning the gap. Here the CDR3 DNA reads TGTGCCAGCAGCTTCGGGCGGGTGGCCTACGAGCAGTACTTC. This translates into CASSFGRVAYEQYF.

The chain has TRBV7-3 and TRBJ2-7; 9 nucleotides align to TRBD1. From germline, CDR1 is SGHTA and CDR2 FQGTGA. This CDR3 has 13 amino acids. V lost 5 bases to trimming and J lost 6 bases; unmatched junction nucleotides: 5. Here the CDR3 DNA reads TGTGCCAGCAGCGATAGACAGGGGGGCGAGCAGTACTTC. This translates into CASSDRQGGEQYF.

The genes are TRBV19 and TRBJ2-2, with 14 bases lining up with TRBD2. The CDR3 sequence is 22 residues long. Germline CDR1 LNHDA, CDR2 SQIVND (reference sequence). J lost 3 bases, V lost 3 bases, and 18 bases had no gene match. CDR3 region: CASSILLGGLAGVGSYTGELFF. CDR3 nucleotides: TGTGCCAGTAGTATTCTCCTGGGGGGACTAGCGGGAGTGGGTAGCTACACCGGGGAGCTGTTTTTT.